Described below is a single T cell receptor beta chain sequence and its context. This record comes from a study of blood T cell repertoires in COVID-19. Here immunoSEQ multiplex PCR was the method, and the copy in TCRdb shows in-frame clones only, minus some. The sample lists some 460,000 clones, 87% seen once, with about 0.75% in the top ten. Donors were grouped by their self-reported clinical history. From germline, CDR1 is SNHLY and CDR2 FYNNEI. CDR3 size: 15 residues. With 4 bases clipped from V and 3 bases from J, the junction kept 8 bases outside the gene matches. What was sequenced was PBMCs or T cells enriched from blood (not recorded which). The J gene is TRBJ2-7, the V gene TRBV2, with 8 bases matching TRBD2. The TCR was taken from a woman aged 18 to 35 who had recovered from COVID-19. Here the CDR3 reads CASSVGGGQNYEQYF. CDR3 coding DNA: TGTGCCAGCAGTGTTGGCGGGGGGCAAAACTACGAGCAGTACTTC.